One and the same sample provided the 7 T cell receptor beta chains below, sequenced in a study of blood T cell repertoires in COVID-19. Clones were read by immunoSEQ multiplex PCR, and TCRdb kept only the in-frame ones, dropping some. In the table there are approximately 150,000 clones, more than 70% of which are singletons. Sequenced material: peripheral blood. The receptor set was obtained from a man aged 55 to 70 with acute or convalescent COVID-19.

For the CDR3, the DNA is TGTGCCAGCAGCTCAGTCACAGGGGGGAGAGATGGCTACACCTTC. It specifies CASSSVTGGRDGYTF. The chain employs TRBV5-4 and TRBJ1-2, with 8 bases lining up with TRBD1. CDR3 length equals 15 residues. Per germline, CDR1 SGHNT and CDR2 YYREEE (reference sequence). The J segment lost 6 bases and the V segment lost 3 bases, leaving 10 bases of the junction unmatched.

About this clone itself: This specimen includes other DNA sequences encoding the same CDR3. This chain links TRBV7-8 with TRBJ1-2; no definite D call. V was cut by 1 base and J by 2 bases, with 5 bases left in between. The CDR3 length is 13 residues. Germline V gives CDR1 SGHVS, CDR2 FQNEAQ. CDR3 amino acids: CASSLDINYGYTF. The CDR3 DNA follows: TGTGCCAGCAGCTTAGACATAAACTATGGCTACACCTTC.

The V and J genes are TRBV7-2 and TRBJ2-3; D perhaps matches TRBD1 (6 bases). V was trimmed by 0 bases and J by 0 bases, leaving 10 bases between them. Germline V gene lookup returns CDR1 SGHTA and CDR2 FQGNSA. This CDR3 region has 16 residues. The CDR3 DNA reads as TGTGCCAGCAGCTTAGCGGGGGCCACTAGCACAGATACGCAGTATTTT. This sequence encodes CASSLAGATSTDTQYF.

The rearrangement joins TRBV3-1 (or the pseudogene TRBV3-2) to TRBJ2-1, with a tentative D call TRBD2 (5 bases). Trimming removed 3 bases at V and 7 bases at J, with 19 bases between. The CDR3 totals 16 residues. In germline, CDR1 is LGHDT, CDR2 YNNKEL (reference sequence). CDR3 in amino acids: CASSHSRTPGGNEQFF. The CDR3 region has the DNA TGTGCCAGCAGCCATTCGCGGACTCCGGGCGGGAATGAGCAGTTCTTC.

CDR3 region: CAISETGYGYTF. DNA for the CDR3: TGTGCCATCAGTGAGACAGGCTATGGCTACACCTTC. This chain uses TRBV10-3 with TRBJ1-2; tentative D call: TRBD1 (5 bases). There are 12 residues in the CDR3. V gave up 2 bases and J gave up 4 bases, with 5 bases separating them. The germline V gene has CDR1 ENHRY and CDR2 SYGVKD.

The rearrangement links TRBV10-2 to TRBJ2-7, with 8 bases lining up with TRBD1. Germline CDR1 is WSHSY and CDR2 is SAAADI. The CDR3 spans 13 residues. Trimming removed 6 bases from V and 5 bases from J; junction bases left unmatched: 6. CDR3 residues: CASRYGQGDEQYF. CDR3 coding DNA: TGCGCCAGCAGATATGGACAGGGAGACGAGCAGTACTTC.

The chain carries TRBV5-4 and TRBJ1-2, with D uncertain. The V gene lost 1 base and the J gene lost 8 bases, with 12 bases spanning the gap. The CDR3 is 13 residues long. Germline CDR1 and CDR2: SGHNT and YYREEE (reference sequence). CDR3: CASSLPGDVGYTF. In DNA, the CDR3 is TGTGCCAGCAGCTTGCCCGGGGATGTGGGCTACACCTTC.